The following is a TCR beta chain sequence with its context. A few counts support this clonotype. Its antigen is still unknown. Qualities for individual bases were not recorded, and no much larger clone is one base off. The data derive from a study of CD8 T cells in ankylosing spondylitis (dated 2017 in TCRdb). General notes on the study: To find TCR variants linked to disease, the study profiled T cell receptor beta repertoires in ankylosing spondylitis patients and healthy donors. In total, the full study cohort was made up of some 110 healthy donors and more than 20 ankylosing spondylitis patients. Peripheral blood samples were taken, and synovial fluid was additionally collected from ankylosing spondylitis patients.

Findings and caveats that apply to the study as a whole: Blood from ankylosing spondylitis patients appeared to be characterized by a TCR beta motif made up of seven or eight highly homologous amino acid variants. The disease-linked clones were reported to be significantly enriched in matched synovial fluid samples from ankylosing spondylitis patients. Some motif variants were previously reported in synovial fluid and blood of reactive arthritis patients, suggesting common disease-initiation mechanisms. The disease-linked clones showed a CD8+ phenotype and occurred at relatively low frequencies in peripheral blood.

From a lookup of the germline V gene (reference sequence), CDR1 and CDR2 are DFQATT and SNEGSKA. Taken from cysteine to phenylalanine, the CDR3 has 13 residues. The sequence is cut down to CDR3 DNA, 39 bases in frame from base 1. V and J are truncated by 3 bases and 2 bases respectively, leaving an intervening sequence of 9 bases. Reads for this sample came from an Illumina HiSeq 2500. TCR beta libraries were prepared by quantitative 5'-RACE with molecular barcodes. The original methods were these. Disease-linked TCR variants were identified with a new computational method built on a probabilistic model of VDJ rearrangement. TCRdb handled the public reads itself, with Q25 trimming in fastp and clone calling in MiXCR, and kept productive beta chains. Records with the same CDR3 protein are collapsed into one entry carrying the most frequent genes and DNA. What appears here as the V and J calls and clone size reflects TCRdb's work, not the paper's. The table for this sample lists 250,000 to 350,000 distinct CDR3 sequences; less than 25% of them were counted only once. In total, the top ten clones hold 3.5% to 4.5% of the sample.

The source is a female donor with ankylosing spondylitis or in good health (not recorded which). Sample: blood, either unsorted or a sorted T cell fraction (not recorded which). This chain joins TRBV20-1 to TRBJ2-3, with the D gene uncertain. In nucleotide form, the sequence is TGCAGTGCTAGCGGATTGTACACAGATACGCAGTATTTT. It translates to CSASGLYTDTQYF.